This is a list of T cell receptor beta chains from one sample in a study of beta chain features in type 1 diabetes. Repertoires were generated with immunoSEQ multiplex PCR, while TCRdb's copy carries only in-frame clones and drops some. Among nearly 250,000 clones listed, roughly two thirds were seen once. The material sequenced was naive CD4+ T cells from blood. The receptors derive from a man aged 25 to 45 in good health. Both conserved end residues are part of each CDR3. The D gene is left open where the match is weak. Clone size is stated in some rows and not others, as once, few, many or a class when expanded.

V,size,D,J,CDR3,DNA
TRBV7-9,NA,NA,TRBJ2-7,CASSLEGLEAYF,TGTGCCAGCAGCTTAGAGGGGCTGGAGGCGTACTTC
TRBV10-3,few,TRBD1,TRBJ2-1,CATGTGGNEQFF,TGTGCCACCGGGACAGGGGGCAATGAGCAGTTCTTC
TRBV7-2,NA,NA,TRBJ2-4,CASSFSGPEAKNIQYF,TGTGCCAGCAGCTTCTCCGGGCCCGAAGCCAAAAACATTCAGTACTTC
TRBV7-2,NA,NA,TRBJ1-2,CASRPFYRGPGYGYTF,TGTGCCAGCAGGCCTTTCTACCGGGGCCCTGGCTATGGCTACACCTTC
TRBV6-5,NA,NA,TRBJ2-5,CASSYGESGTQYF,TGTGCCAGCAGTTACGGGGAGAGTGGGACCCAGTACTTC
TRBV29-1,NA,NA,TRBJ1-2,CSVGTTGTSYYGYTF,TGCAGCGTTGGGACTACCGGGACGTCCTACTATGGCTACACCTTC
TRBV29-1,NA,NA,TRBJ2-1,CSVEWQRLDSSYNEQFF,TGCAGCGTTGAGTGGCAGCGGCTGGATAGCTCCTACAATGAGCAGTTCTTC
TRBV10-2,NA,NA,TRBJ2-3,CASSPQGDTQYF,TGCGCCAGCAGTCCTCAGGGGGATACGCAGTATTTT
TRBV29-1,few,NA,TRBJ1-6,CSVGAGPNSPLHF,TGCAGCGTTGGGGCAGGACCTAATTCACCCCTCCACTTT
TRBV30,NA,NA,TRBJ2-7,CAGGRSSYEQYF,TGTGCGGGGGGGCGGAGCTCCTACGAGCAGTACTTC
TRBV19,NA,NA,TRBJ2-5,CASSPRGHGQTQYF,TGTGCCAGTAGTCCTCGAGGACACGGACAGACCCAGTACTTC
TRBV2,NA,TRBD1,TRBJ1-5,CASDREDQPQHF,TGTGCCAGCGACAGGGAGGATCAGCCCCAGCATTTT
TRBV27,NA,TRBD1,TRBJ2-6,CASSWLTGGSGANVLTF,TGTGCCAGCAGCTGGTTGACAGGGGGCTCTGGGGCCAACGTCCTGACTTTC
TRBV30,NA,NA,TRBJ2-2,CAWTRSSTGELFF,TGTGCCTGGACCAGGTCGAGCACCGGGGAGCTGTTTTTT
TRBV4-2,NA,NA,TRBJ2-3,CASSQDLQGFTDTQYF,TGTGCCAGCAGCCAAGATCTCCAGGGGTTTACAGATACGCAGTATTTT
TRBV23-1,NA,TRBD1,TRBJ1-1,CASTYRGKGDTEAFF,TGCGCCAGCACTTACAGGGGGAAGGGCGACACTGAAGCTTTCTTT
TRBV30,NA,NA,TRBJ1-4,CAYMRDTNEKLFF,TGTGCCTACATGAGGGATACTAATGAAAAACTGTTTTTT
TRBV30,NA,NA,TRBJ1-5,CAWSYGSGNQPQHF,TGTGCCTGGAGTTACGGTTCTGGCAATCAGCCCCAGCATTTT
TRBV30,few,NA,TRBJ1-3,CAWSVSAGLNTIYF,TGTGCCTGGAGTGTATCGGCCGGCTTGAACACCATATATTTT
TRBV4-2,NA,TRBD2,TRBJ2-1,CASSQEGTSGGWDEQFF,TGTGCCAGCAGCCAAGAAGGGACTAGCGGGGGGTGGGATGAGCAGTTCTTC
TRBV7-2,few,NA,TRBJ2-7,CASSLQFEQYF,TGTGCCAGCAGCTTACAGTTTGAGCAGTACTTC
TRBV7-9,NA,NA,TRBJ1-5,CASSPVSSNQPQHF,TGTGCCAGCAGCCCAGTCTCTAGCAATCAGCCCCAGCATTTT
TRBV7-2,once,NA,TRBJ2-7,CASSQAGTGAYEQYF,TGTGCCAGCAGCCAAGCGGGGACAGGAGCCTACGAGCAGTACTTC
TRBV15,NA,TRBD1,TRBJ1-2,CATSPGQRPYGGYTF,TGTGCCACCAGCCCGGGACAGCGCCCTTATGGGGGCTACACCTTC
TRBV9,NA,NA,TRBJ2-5,CASSSRGAETQYF,TGTGCCAGCAGCTCCCGTGGGGCAGAGACCCAGTACTTC
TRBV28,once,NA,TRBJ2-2,CATGRSSELFF,TGTGCCACCGGAAGGTCCTCGGAGCTGTTTTTT